One sample yielded the 30 T cell receptor beta chains listed below, sequenced in a study of T cell responses to AZD1222 COVID-19 vaccine. The data were produced by immunoSEQ multiplex PCR, yet TCRdb's version contains in-frame clones alone and is incomplete. Of approximately 200,000 clones listed, about 93% are singletons. Sample: peripheral blood, taken 28 days after the second AZD1222 dose. The source of these receptors is an adult who received the AZD1222 COVID-19 vaccine.

This clone was picked up a small number of times. The chain uses TRBV19 and TRBJ1-2, with TRBD1 matching 9 bases. The V and J ends lost 5 bases and 5 bases, in that order; junction bases with no gene match: 3. This CDR3 has 13 amino acids. CDR1 and CDR2 (germline): LNHDA, SQIVND (reference sequence). In nucleotides, the CDR3 is TGTGCCAGTAGTCGGACAGGGGTTTATGGCTACACCTTC. It codes for CASSRTGVYGYTF.

This chain joins TRBV24-1 and TRBJ1-1; 8 nucleotides line up with TRBD1. Germline CDR1 reads KGHDR; CDR2 reads SFDVKD. The trim removed 4 bases at V and 8 bases at J, leaving 5 bases unmatched. The CDR3 extends over 13 amino acids. CDR3 sequence reads: CATSEADRGEAFF. The CDR3 nucleotides read TGTGCCACCAGTGAGGCAGACAGGGGCGAAGCTTTCTTT.

The chain uses TRBV10-3 and TRBJ1-3; 8 nucleotides match TRBD1. The CDR3 is 15 residues long. The germline V gene encodes CDR1 ENHRY and CDR2 SYGVKD. The V and J ends lost 5 bases and 4 bases, in that order; junction bases with no gene match: 7. The CDR3 DNA sequence: TGTGCCATCAGTTTGACAGGGGCCGCCGGAAACACCATATATTTT. Amino acids: CAISLTGAAGNTIYF.

The chain joins TRBV7-2 to TRBJ1-5; possibly TRBD1 for D (5 bases). This CDR3 is built from 15 residues. V was shortened by 0 bases and J by 6 bases, with 12 bases between the two germline ends. Per the germline V gene, CDR1 is SGHTA and CDR2 is FQGNSA. CDR3: CASSLARVGGQPQHF. The CDR3, as DNA: TGTGCCAGCAGCTTAGCCAGGGTTGGGGGTCAGCCCCAGCATTTT. The variable domain in full, with the rest retrieved from reference TRBV7-2 and TRBJ1-5, is GAGVSQSPSNKVTEKGKDVELRCDPISGHTALYWYRQSLGQGLEFLIYFQGNSAPDKSGLPSDRFSAERTGGSVSTLTIQRTQQEDSAVYLCASSLARVGGQPQHFGDGTRLSIL.

The rearrangement links TRBV28 to TRBJ2-5, with no clear D. Germline V lookup: CDR1 MDHEN, CDR2 SYDVKM. V lost 5 bases and J lost 4, with 11 bases in between. The CDR3 consists of 13 residues. The CDR3 sequence is CASSLGWRETQYF. Here the CDR3 DNA reads TGTGCCAGCAGTCTAGGATGGAGAGAGACCCAGTACTTC.

V gene TRBV5-6 combines with J gene TRBJ2-1; D tentatively fits TRBD1 or TRBD2 (5 bases each). CDR1 is SGHDT and CDR2 is YYEEEE in the germline V gene. V was cut by 5 bases and J by 1 base, with 16 bases left in between. The CDR3 loop spans 16 amino acids. CDR3 DNA sequence: TGTGCCAGCAGTAGGGGCGGGTTTTCTTCCTACAATGAGCAGTTCTTC. It specifies CASSRGGFSSYNEQFF.

This clone was recorded only once. This chain links TRBV4-1 with TRBJ1-5; D gene uncertain. The CDR3 length is 15 residues. Germline V CDR1 and CDR2: MGHRA, YSYEKL. The V end was cut by 0 bases, the J end by 0 bases, with 6 bases between. The CDR3: CASSQDRYSNQPQHF. For the CDR3, the DNA is TGCGCCAGCAGCCAAGACAGGTATAGCAATCAGCCCCAGCATTTT.

This rearrangement joins TRBV7-8 to TRBJ1-5; D unresolved. This CDR3 region has 14 residues. Per germline, CDR1 SGHVS and CDR2 FQNEAQ. The V end was cut by 0 bases, the J end by 2 bases, with 5 bases between. Here the CDR3 DNA reads TGTGCCAGCAGCTTAGCGGGAGGCAATCAGCCCCAGCATTTT. This codes for CASSLAGGNQPQHF.

The rearrangement uses TRBV11-3 and TRBJ1-3; 8 bases map to TRBD1. V lost 3 bases, J lost 2 bases, and 12 bases stayed unmatched. CDR1 is SGHNT, CDR2 YENEEA, per germline. The CDR3 covers 18 residues. CDR3 sequence: CASSLGGQGTGAGNTIYF. CDR3 bases: TGTGCCAGCAGCTTGGGCGGCCAGGGGACAGGTGCTGGAAACACCATATATTTT.

The CDR3 DNA sequence: TGTGCCAGCAGTTACTCGATGACAGGATGGCGGGAGACCCAGTACTTC. It translates to CASSYSMTGWRETQYF. The V gene is TRBV6-5, the J gene TRBJ2-5, with a tentative D call TRBD1 (6 bases). Germline V gene lookup returns CDR1 MNHEY and CDR2 SVGAGI. There are 16 residues in the CDR3. Trimming removed 0 bases from V and 5 bases from J, with 16 bases in between.

This sequence joins TRBV27 and TRBJ1-5, with 8 bases lining up with TRBD1. CDR1 is MNHEY, CDR2 SMNVEV, per germline (reference sequence). With V trimmed by 8 bases and J by 7 bases, 10 bases remained unmatched. The CDR3 contains 14 residues. CDR3 region: CASASPGGLQPQHF. In nucleotides, the CDR3 is TGTGCCAGCGCGTCCCCAGGGGGCCTCCAGCCCCAGCATTTT.

The CDR3 is CASSLVRPNFANVLTF. The CDR3 nucleotides read TGTGCCAGCAGCTTAGTTCGGCCTAATTTCGCCAACGTCCTGACTTTC. This sequence joins TRBV11-2 and TRBJ2-6, with unresolved D. V was trimmed by 1 base and J by 7 bases, leaving 14 bases between them. The CDR3 runs to 16 residues. Germline CDR1 and CDR2: SGHAT and FQNNGV.

CDR3 amino acids: CASEDASSGNTIYF. CDR3 sequence (DNA): TGTGCCAGCGAGGACGCGAGCTCTGGAAACACCATATATTTT. The chain joins TRBV28 to TRBJ1-3, with D unclear. The CDR3 contains 14 residues. CDR1 and CDR2 (germline): MDHEN, SYDVKM. Trimming cost V 8 bases and J 0 bases, with 11 bases left between them.

The chain is built from TRBV2 and TRBJ1-2; D possibly corresponds to TRBD1 (5 bases). The CDR3 consists of 12 residues. With 7 bases removed from V and 6 bases from J, the gap between germline ends came to 12 bases. Per the germline V gene, CDR1 is SNHLY and CDR2 is FYNNEI. The CDR3 bases are TGTGCCAGCAAAGACAGTATAAATGGCTACACCTTC. It is translated as CASKDSINGYTF.

The genes are TRBV5-4 and TRBJ1-1; D is possibly TRBD1 (5 bases). The germline gives CDR1 SGHNT, CDR2 YYREEE (reference sequence). This CDR3 region has 13 residues. The ends were cut back, 4 bases at V and 9 bases at J, with 16 bases in the middle. The CDR3 sequence: CASSLGDAVQAFF. The CDR3 DNA sequence: TGTGCCAGCAGCCTGGGGGATGCCGTACAAGCTTTCTTT.

This chain uses TRBV2 with TRBJ1-2; a possible D gene is TRBD1 (5 bases). The CDR3 extends over 12 amino acids. Germline CDR1 SNHLY, CDR2 FYNNEI. V dropped 10 bases and J dropped 5 bases, with 14 bases sitting between them. The CDR3 bases are TGTGCCACCCAGGGCGGGACTTATGGCTACACCTTC. It yields the protein CATQGGTYGYTF.

The V gene is TRBV2, the J gene TRBJ1-1; no clear D gene. V was pared by 7 bases and J by 2 bases, with 8 bases between. Germline V gene data show CDR1 as SNHLY and CDR2 as FYNNEI. The CDR3 length is 12 residues. CDR3 sequence reads: CASKDGNTEAFF. CDR3 DNA sequence: TGTGCCAGCAAAGACGGTAACACTGAAGCTTTCTTT.

V and J are TRBV6-2 or TRBV6-3 and TRBJ2-1; 9 bases agree with TRBD1. From germline, CDR1 is MNHEY and CDR2 SVGEGT. The J segment lost 6 bases and the V segment lost 5 bases, leaving 5 bases of the junction unmatched. The CDR3 extends over 14 amino acids. The CDR3 bases are TGTGCCAGCAGTAACCTACAGGGGGCCAATGAGCAGTTCTTC. This gives the protein CASSNLQGANEQFF.

The rearrangement uses TRBV5-1 and TRBJ1-2, with D tentatively TRBD1 (6 bases). The CDR3 length is 14 residues. CDR1 is SGHRS and CDR2 is YFSETQ in the germline V gene. V was pared by 2 bases and J by 8 bases, with 16 bases between. The CDR3 protein is CASSLRGGARGYTF. For the CDR3, the DNA is TGCGCCAGCAGCTTACGCGGGGGGGCGAGGGGCTACACCTTC. The full variable domain, in which reference TRBV5-1 and TRBJ1-2 provide the parts outside the CDR3, is KAGVTQTPRYLIKTRGQQVTLSCSPISGHRSVSWYQQTPGQGLQFLFEYFSETQRNKGNFPGRFSGRQFSNSRSEMNVSTLELGDSALYLCASSLRGGARGYTFGSGTRLTVV.

CDR3 coding DNA: TGTGCCAGCAGACCCCGGGGGGGCTTCCTCACTGAGCAGTTCTTC. Encoded protein: CASRPRGGFLTEQFF. This chain links TRBV14 with TRBJ2-1; 8 nucleotides agree with TRBD2. The V gene's germline CDR1 is SGHDN and CDR2 FVKESK. CDR3 length: 15 residues. With V trimmed by 6 bases and J by 9 bases, 13 bases remained unmatched.

The rearrangement joins TRBV7-2 to TRBJ1-4; 11 bases are shared with TRBD1. Germline-derived CDR1 and CDR2 are SGHTA and FQGNSA. Unmatched junction bases numbered 4, after V lost 3 bases and J lost 13 bases. This CDR3 has 13 amino acids. The CDR3 spells CASSLGTGGLLFF. The CDR3 DNA reads TGTGCCAGCAGCTTGGGGACAGGGGGGCTACTGTTTTTT.

This chain links TRBV6-5 with TRBJ2-5; no definite D call. CDR1 is MNHEY, CDR2 SVGAGI, per germline. V shed 2 bases and J shed 4 bases, with 14 bases lying between them. The CDR3 runs 15 residues. CDR3: CASSYTHLVPETQYF. CDR3 nucleotide sequence: TGTGCCAGCAGTTACACACACCTAGTTCCAGAGACCCAGTACTTC.

The chain uses TRBV7-8 and TRBJ1-3; maybe TRBD1 (5 bases). Trimming cost V 6 bases and J 0 bases, with 9 bases left between them. Germline V gene sequence: CDR1 SGHVS, CDR2 FQNEAQ. The CDR3 runs 14 residues. The CDR3 sequence is CASRDSASGNTIYF. CDR3 coding DNA: TGTGCCAGCAGAGACAGCGCCTCTGGAAACACCATATATTTT.

J is TRBJ2-7 and V is TRBV28; the D gene is possibly TRBD2 (7 bases). V dropped 5 bases and J dropped 0 bases, with 14 bases sitting between them. CDR3 length: 15 residues. Germline loops: CDR1 MDHEN, CDR2 SYDVKM. The CDR3 coding sequence is TGTGCCAGCAGTGCCGTCGGGGGGCCCTCCTACGAGCAGTACTTC. This translates into CASSAVGGPSYEQYF.

The chain has TRBV10-2 and TRBJ2-5; TRBD2 matches at 12 bases. CDR1 WSHSY and CDR2 SAAADI come from the germline V gene. V lost 4 bases and J lost 5; bases outside the gene matches: 5. The CDR3 consists of 15 residues. CDR3: CASSALAGGVETQYF. CDR3 nucleotides: TGCGCCAGCAGTGCCCTAGCGGGGGGGGTGGAGACCCAGTACTTC.

The chain combines TRBV3-1 (or the pseudogene TRBV3-2) with TRBJ1-2; D is possibly TRBD1 (6 bases). Germline loops: CDR1 LGHDT, CDR2 YNNKEL (reference sequence). V was pared by 1 base and J by 4 bases, with 16 bases between. This CDR3 spans 16 amino acids. The CDR3 spells CASSQVPRGGTYGYTF. CDR3 nucleotides: TGTGCCAGCAGCCAAGTTCCTAGGGGGGGAACCTATGGCTACACCTTC.

This chain uses TRBV10-3 with TRBJ2-6; perhaps TRBD2 as D (6 bases). Germline V lookup: CDR1 ENHRY, CDR2 SYGVKD. CDR3 length: 16 amino acids. V dropped 4 bases and J dropped 0 bases, with 10 bases sitting between them. The CDR3 DNA reads TGTGCCATCAGTGCCGGGGGAGTCTCTGGGGCCAACGTCCTGACTTTC. Protein: CAISAGGVSGANVLTF.

The rearrangement links TRBV4-3 to TRBJ1-1, with TRBD1 identical over 9 bases. CDR1 and CDR2 (germline): LGHNA, YSLEER. After removal of 4 bases from V and 0 bases from J, the junction contained 6 bases not matched to a gene. This CDR3 comprises 16 residues. As DNA, the CDR3 is TGCGCCAGCAGCCGCGGACAGGGGCTCGTGAACACTGAAGCTTTCTTT. Translating gives CASSRGQGLVNTEAFF.

The chain couples TRBV23-1 to TRBJ2-2; D remains unclear. TRBV23-1 is known as an ORF, though its function is uncertain. This CDR3 region has 13 residues. V shed 6 bases and J shed 6 bases, with 11 bases lying between them. CDR3 bases: TGCGCCAGCAGCCATCTCTATCCCGGGGAGCTGTTTTTT. Translating gives CASSHLYPGELFF.

V is TRBV5-1 and J is TRBJ2-1; D may be TRBD1 (6 bases). Looked up from germline, CDR1 is SGHRS and CDR2 is YFSETQ. Trimming removed 3 bases from V and 1 base from J, with 8 bases in between. This CDR3 is built from 14 residues. CDR3 DNA sequence: TGCGCCAGCAGCTCGGACAGATCCTACAATGAGCAGTTCTTC. It specifies CASSSDRSYNEQFF.